One sample yielded the 5 T cell receptor beta chains listed below, sequenced in a study of blood T cells in healthy people across ages (dated by TCRdb to about 2015). The library was generated by 5' RACE. These reads were obtained on an Illumina HiSeq 2500. A second PCR of roughly 7 to 12 cycles was run with a J-beta primer mix and a sample-barcoded 5' primer. Through fastp at Q25 and MiXCR, TCRdb rebuilt clones from the public reads, retaining in-frame beta chains. Rows are combined by CDR3 protein, so each entry shows the most common genes and DNA. The sample includes approximately 790,000 distinct CDR3 sequences, with under 80% observed a single time. Jointly, the top ten make up 25% to 30% of the sample. Sequencing was done on a sample of blood. These receptors came from a young man in good health.

As regards this clonotype: The DNA is omitted, as the CDR3 cannot be located on it reliably, and the CDR3 follows TCRdb's listing. This chain connects TRBV20-1 to TRBJ2-7; the listed D gene, TRBD1, was not tested against the DNA. Both ends counted, the CDR3 spans 13 residues. In germline, CDR1 is DFQATT, CDR2 SNEGSKA (reference sequence). The CDR3 loop is CSARFGGGTETYF.

This sequence joins TRBV9 and TRBJ2-3, with D tentatively TRBD2 (7 bases). CDR3 size: 17 residues. In germline, CDR1 is SGDLS, CDR2 YYNGEE. V lost 0 bases and J lost 4, with 18 bases in between. In DNA form, the CDR3 reads TGTGCCAGCAGCGTAGGAGTAGGGGAGGGGGTAGCAGATACGCAGTATTTT. Amino acid sequence: CASSVGVGEGVADTQYF.

The V call is TRBV6-6, the J call TRBJ2-3; the D is unclear. The V gene's germline CDR1 is MNHNY and CDR2 SVGAGI (reference sequence). The CDR3 length is 14 residues. Trimming stripped 10 bases from V and 0 bases from J, with 14 bases between. The CDR3 sequence is CAIARRDSTDTQYF. DNA for the CDR3: TGTGCCATCGCAAGACGAGACAGCACAGATACGCAGTATTTT.

This clonotype was seen more than once but under ten times. The CDR3 DNA reads TGCAGTGCAGCTTCGGGCTATGGCTACACCTTC. Protein sequence: CSAASGYGYTF. The rearrangement uses TRBV20-1 and TRBJ1-2; no clear D. Per the germline V gene, CDR1 is DFQATT and CDR2 is SNEGSKA (reference sequence). CDR3 size: 11 residues. Trimming stripped 6 bases from V and 4 bases from J, with 9 bases between.

The chain carries TRBV7-9 and TRBJ2-1, with D possibly TRBD1 on 5 matching bases. CDR1 and CDR2 (germline): SEHNR, FQNEAQ (reference sequence). CDR3 length equals 13 residues. Deletions cut 5 bases from V and 7 bases from J, with 12 bases between. CDR3: CASSAGRANEQFF. The DNA of the CDR3 is TGTGCCAGCAGCGCCGGCAGGGCGAATGAGCAGTTCTTC.